Listed here are 27 T cell receptor beta chains from one sample, sequenced in a study of regulatory T cells in long-lasting Graves disease. As for time point: newly diagnosed GD, antithyroid drugs for less than 3 months. The TCR library was made from RNA extracted from PBMCs. Assembly of TCR beta libraries relied on iRepertoire HTBI primers together with Arm-PCR of CDR3 regions. TCRdb fed the multiplex PCR reads into MiXCR, producing one record per CDR3 protein. The sample records hundreds of thousands of distinct CDR3 sequences, 15% being singletons. This same sample was also taken into another study, of T cells in Graves' hyperthyroidism and ophthalmopathy.

The specimen was peripheral blood mononuclear cells (PBMCs), collected at new diagnosis, from a patient treated with antithyroid drugs. The receptor source for this set is a woman aged 40 to 50 with Graves disease.

V is TRBV12-3 or TRBV12-4 and J is TRBJ2-5, with 7 bases identical to TRBD1. J lost 4 bases, V lost 6 bases, and 2 bases had no gene match. This CDR3 is built from 12 residues. For the CDR3, the DNA is TGTGCCAGCAGCACAGGGGCAGAGACCCAGTACTTC. This sequence encodes CASSTGAETQYF.

This clonotype came up many times. The V gene is TRBV28, the J gene TRBJ2-1; 7 bases agree with TRBD2. The V gene's germline CDR1 is MDHEN and CDR2 SYDVKM. The CDR3 spans 15 residues. Losses at the gene ends were 8 bases for V and 9 bases for J; bases not matched to a gene: 16. The CDR3 reads CASGKLRLATAEQFF. CDR3 coding DNA: TGTGCCAGCGGAAAGTTGAGACTAGCCACCGCTGAGCAGTTCTTC.

With regard to this clonotype: Compared with germline, one end of the junction differs, possibly owing to a read error. The chain employs TRBV19 and TRBJ2-1; 8 bases agree with TRBD2. Germline lookup yields CDR1 LNHDA and CDR2 SQIVND (reference sequence). This CDR3 contains 15 residues. CDR3 nucleotide sequence: TGTGCCAGTATGCAACTAGCGGAGGCCTACAATGAGCAGCTCTTC. Translated: CASMQLAEAYNEQLF.

The chain employs TRBV28 and TRBJ1-2; TRBD1 matches at 8 bases. V trimming: 0 bases; J trimming: 8 bases; junction bases outside the gene matches: 5. Germline-derived CDR1 and CDR2 are MDHEN and SYDVKM. The CDR3 is 14 amino acids. Here the CDR3 DNA reads TGTGCCAGCAGTTTATGGACCGGGACAGGCGGCTACACCTTC. It translates to CASSLWTGTGGYTF.

This clonotype occurred many times. This sequence joins TRBV20-1 and TRBJ2-7; D is ambiguous. The germline V gene encodes CDR1 DFQATT and CDR2 SNEGSKA (reference sequence). The CDR3 is 14 residues long. Trimming removed 0 bases from V and 7 bases from J, with 16 bases in between. The CDR3 bases are TGCAGTGCTAGAGATATGCGGAACAGTGGTGAGCAGTACTTC. The encoded protein is CSARDMRNSGEQYF.

In this sample, this clonotype turned up many times. J is TRBJ2-3 and V is TRBV2; D uncertain. Per the germline V gene, CDR1 is SNHLY and CDR2 is FYNNEI. The CDR3 is made up of 11 amino acids. V dropped 6 bases and J dropped 8 bases, with 9 bases sitting between them. CDR3 DNA sequence: TGTGCCAGCAGATATCACGGTACGCAGTATTTT. As protein: CASRYHGTQYF.

V and J are TRBV2 and TRBJ1-2, with D possibly TRBD1 on 5 matching bases. Germline lookup yields CDR1 SNHLY and CDR2 FYNNEI. The CDR3 consists of 13 residues. Trimming cost V 6 bases and J 6 bases, with 14 bases left between them. CDR3 sequence: CASRQEQLDGYTF. CDR3 nucleotide sequence: TGTGCCAGCAGACAGGAACAGCTAGATGGCTACACCTTC.

This clonotype appeared a few times. The V call is TRBV19, the J call TRBJ2-7; TRBD1 matches at 7 bases. V shed 5 bases, J shed 1 base, and the junction held 8 bases outside the gene matches. This CDR3 has 15 amino acids. The germline gives CDR1 LNHDA, CDR2 SQIVND (reference sequence). The CDR3 bases are TGTGCCAGTAGTTACACCTCGGACAGGTCCTACGAGCAGTACTTC. Protein product: CASSYTSDRSYEQYF.

This clonotype was detected a few times. The rearrangement uses TRBV28 and TRBJ2-3; 7 nucleotides match TRBD2. V gave up 10 bases and J gave up 2 bases; unmatched junction bases: 12. This CDR3 has 15 residues. Germline CDR1 MDHEN, CDR2 SYDVKM. The CDR3: CANGTSAKDTDTQYF. Written as DNA, the CDR3 is TGTGCCAACGGAACTAGCGCAAAAGACACAGATACGCAGTATTTT. Drawing the rest from reference TRBV28 and TRBJ2-3, the complete variable domain is DVKVTQSSRYLVKRTGEKVFLECVQDMDHENMFWYRQDPGLGLRLIYFSYDVKMKEKGDIPEGYSVSREKKERFSLILESASTNQTSMYLCANGTSAKDTDTQYFGPGTRLTVL.

This clonotype was seen repeatedly, ten times or more. The chain links TRBV7-9 to TRBJ1-4; D might be TRBD1 (5 bases). V lost 5 bases to trimming and J lost 5 bases, with 12 bases between them. From germline, CDR1 is SEHNR and CDR2 FQNEAQ (reference sequence). The CDR3 sequence is 14 residues long. CDR3 in amino acids: CASSQGLENEKLFF. The CDR3 DNA reads as TGTGCCAGCAGCCAGGGATTGGAAAATGAAAAACTGTTTTTT.

This clonotype was counted many times. The chain links TRBV7-2 to TRBJ2-3; D not certain. The CDR3 contains 13 residues. CDR1 is SGHTA and CDR2 is FQGNSA in the germline V gene. V was pared by 1 base and J by 5 bases, with 7 bases between. For the CDR3, the DNA is TGTGCCAGCAGCTTAGACGCCGGAGATACGCAGTATTTT. Its translation is CASSLDAGDTQYF.

The chain is built from TRBV5-6 and TRBJ2-7; D possibly uses TRBD1 or TRBD2 (5 bases each). The V gene's germline CDR1 is SGHDT and CDR2 YYEEEE. The CDR3 sequence is 14 residues long. Trimming took 3 bases from V and 2 from J, leaving 12 bases between them. CDR3 nucleotide sequence: TGTGCCAGCAGCTCCGGGACGGACACCTACGAGCAGTACTTC. Its translation is CASSSGTDTYEQYF.

In this sample, this clonotype turned up many times. In nucleotides, the CDR3 is TGTGCCAGCAGTTTCCCCCGCAGCTCCTACAATGAGCAGTTCTTC. Protein: CASSFPRSSYNEQFF. The J gene is TRBJ2-1, the V gene TRBV12-3 or TRBV12-4, with unresolved D. The CDR3 consists of 15 residues. Trimming stripped 3 bases from V and 0 bases from J, with 9 bases between.

For this clonotype: A far more abundant clone sits one base away, making this likely a read error. The chain has TRBV11-2 and TRBJ2-7, with 11 bases fitting TRBD2. There are 17 residues in the CDR3. V dropped 4 bases and J dropped 7; count of bases not matched to a gene: 15. CDR1 is SGHAT, CDR2 FQNNGV, per germline. CDR3 DNA sequence: TGTGCCAGCAGCTCCCCTAGCGGGAGGCTGACCTACAATGAGCAGTACTTC. This translates into CASSSPSGRLTYNEQYF.

Turning to this clonotype: This likely came from a read error, as a far larger clone is one base away. The genes are TRBV7-8 and TRBJ2-5; possible D gene TRBD2, 7 bases. Trimming removed 3 bases from V and 5 bases from J, with 19 bases in between. The CDR3 is 16 residues long. Germline CDR1 is SGHVS and CDR2 is FQNEAQ. CDR3 sequence reads: CASSLGGQVRGETQYF. In nucleotides, the CDR3 is TGTGCCAGCAGCTTGGGGGGGCAGGTCCGGGGTGAGACCCAGTACTTC.

The chain combines TRBV29-1 with TRBJ2-2; 8 positions agree with TRBD1. Germline-derived CDR1 and CDR2 are SQVTM and ANQGSEA. Trimming removed 2 bases from V and 4 bases from J; junction bases left unmatched: 6. CDR3 length: 15 residues. The CDR3 sequence: CSVESGGQSTGELFF. In DNA form, the CDR3 reads TGCAGCGTTGAATCAGGGGGCCAGTCCACCGGGGAGCTGTTTTTT.

This clonotype appeared a few times. The rearrangement joins TRBV29-1 to TRBJ2-7; D unresolved. This CDR3 contains 12 residues. V was cut by 2 bases and J by 5 bases, with 10 bases left in between. CDR1 and CDR2 (germline): SQVTM, ANQGSEA. CDR3 amino acids: CSVESDGDEQYF. The DNA for the CDR3 is TGCAGCGTTGAATCAGACGGCGACGAGCAGTACTTC.

This clonotype was detected many times. The chain couples TRBV19 to TRBJ2-2; D might be TRBD1 or TRBD2, each matching 6 bases. The germline V gene encodes CDR1 LNHDA and CDR2 SQIVND (reference sequence). The CDR3 consists of 13 residues. CDR3 amino acids: CVCGTWNGGELFF. DNA for the CDR3: TGTGTCTGCGGGACATGGAATGGTGGGGAGCTGTTTTTT.

This clonotype came up a few times. The DNA for the CDR3 is TGTGCCAGCAGTTGGAGGGACACGTACTACGAGCAGTACTTC. The encoded protein is CASSWRDTYYEQYF. The chain employs TRBV12-3 or TRBV12-4 and TRBJ2-7; possibly TRBD1 or TRBD2 for D (6 bases each). The CDR3 runs 14 residues. V shed 4 bases and J shed 3 bases, with 13 bases lying between them.

This clonotype was detected many times. In DNA, the CDR3 is TGCAGCGTGGAACCAAGCAGCAATGAGCAGTTCTTC. It yields the protein CSVEPSSNEQFF. This rearrangement joins TRBV29-1 to TRBJ2-1; D unclear. The CDR3 spans 12 residues. Germline CDR1 is SQVTM and CDR2 is ANQGSEA. V lost 6 bases and J 6 bases, leaving 12 bases between the germline ends.

In this sample, this clonotype turned up many times. The V gene is TRBV5-1, the J gene TRBJ2-7; no clear D. The V and J ends lost 0 bases and 4 bases respectively, with 14 bases between them. CDR1 SGHRS and CDR2 YFSETQ come from the germline V gene. This CDR3 has 15 amino acids. This CDR3 is CASSLAPWGNYEQYF. In DNA, the CDR3 is TGCGCCAGCAGCTTGGCTCCATGGGGTAATTACGAGCAGTACTTC. The full variable domain, completed using reference TRBV5-1 and TRBJ2-7, is KAGVTQTPRYLIKTRGQQVTLSCSPISGHRSVSWYQQTPGQGLQFLFEYFSETQRNKGNFPGRFSGRQFSNSRSEMNVSTLELGDSALYLCASSLAPWGNYEQYFGPGTRLTVT.

This rearrangement joins TRBV3-1 to TRBJ1-2, with D maybe TRBD1 (6 bases). Germline CDR1 is LGHDT and CDR2 is YNNKEL (reference sequence). V was shortened by 0 bases and J by 4 bases, with 21 bases between the two germline ends. The CDR3 runs 18 residues. The CDR3 protein is CASSQDYGGAGASYGYTF. The CDR3 bases are TGTGCCAGCAGCCAAGATTACGGGGGGGCAGGGGCCAGCTATGGCTACACCTTC.

Concerning this clonotype: A much larger clone differs from this one at a single base, so this may be a read error. The chain couples TRBV11-3 to TRBJ2-1; D is possibly TRBD2 (5 bases). CDR3 size: 16 residues. Germline V CDR1 and CDR2: SGHNT, YENEEA. V lost 1 base to trimming and J lost 8 bases, with 18 bases between them. Here the CDR3 reads CASSLGGLGQLDEQFF. The CDR3 DNA is TGTGCCAGCAGCTTAGGAGGGTTGGGCCAACTTGATGAGCAGTTCTTC.

This clonotype was counted at least ten times. V and J are TRBV11-3 and TRBJ2-1; D unresolved. Per the germline V gene, CDR1 is SGHNT and CDR2 is YENEEA. This CDR3 spans 16 amino acids. With 0 bases removed from V and 6 bases from J, the gap between germline ends came to 15 bases. The DNA for the CDR3 is TGTGCCAGCAGCTTAGATCGCCCAGTGTCGGCCAATGAGCAGTTCTTC. Its protein is CASSLDRPVSANEQFF.

This clonotype has a count of ten or more. This sequence joins TRBV7-9 and TRBJ2-5, with a tentative D call TRBD2 (5 bases). The germline V gene encodes CDR1 SEHNR and CDR2 FQNEAQ (reference sequence). The CDR3 has 18 residues. Trimming left V 4 bases short and J 7 bases short, with 28 bases between. The CDR3 reads CASSSPPSGFKKDGTQYF. The CDR3 nucleotides read TGTGCCAGCAGCTCACCTCCTTCGGGGTTTAAGAAGGATGGGACCCAGTACTTC.

This clonotype was seen just once. One base away lies a much larger clone, so this may be a sequencing read error. V and J are TRBV28 and TRBJ2-7; tentatively, D is TRBD1 or TRBD2 (5 bases each). The CDR3 totals 16 residues. The V gene's germline CDR1 is MDHEN and CDR2 SYDVKM. V lost 5 bases and J lost 2, with 19 bases in between. CDR3 residues: CASSALVGAATYEQYF. CDR3 bases: TGTGCCAGCAGTGCCCTCGTCGGGGCAGCAACCTACGAGCAGTACTTC.

Ten or more counts support this clonotype. This chain connects TRBV28 to TRBJ2-7; tentatively, D is TRBD1 (7 bases). V was shortened by 4 bases and J by 3 bases, with 22 bases between the two germline ends. Germline values: CDR1 MDHEN, CDR2 SYDVKM. This CDR3 region has 17 residues. The DNA of the CDR3 is TGTGCCAGCAGTTATGACAGGGACTCCCCCCATCGCTACGAGCAGTACTTC. Translating gives CASSYDRDSPHRYEQYF. The entire variable domain, with the rest obtained from reference TRBV28 and TRBJ2-7, is as follows: DVKVTQSSRYLVKRTGEKVFLECVQDMDHENMFWYRQDPGLGLRLIYFSYDVKMKEKGDIPEGYSVSREKKERFSLILESASTNQTSMYLCASSYDRDSPHRYEQYFGPGTRLTVT.